The 15 T cell receptor beta chains presented below share a single source sample, sequenced in a study of cytomegalovirus exposure and HLA in healthy donors. PCR used 60 Vbeta primers and 13 Jbeta primers. The method was immunoSEQ multiplex PCR; TCRdb's version includes in-frame clones alone and lacks a portion of them. The profile shows approximately 190,000 clones, around 87% of them singletons. Sequenced sample: PBMCs. The receptors were gathered from a man aged 25-40 years in good health and CMV-seronegative.

V gene TRBV6-4 combines with J gene TRBJ2-3, with TRBD1 as a possible D gene (5 bases). Germline assignment: CDR1 MRHNA and CDR2 SNTAGT. This CDR3 spans 15 amino acids. V was shortened by 0 bases and J by 4 bases, with 11 bases between the two germline ends. Written as DNA, the CDR3 is TGTGCCAGCAGTGACTCGACTGGGGCCGCAGATACGCAGTATTTT. It is translated as CASSDSTGAADTQYF.

V usage is TRBV13 and J usage is TRBJ1-2; weak D call: TRBD1 (5 bases). CDR3 size: 15 residues. The V and J ends lost 4 bases and 4 bases respectively, with 16 bases between them. Germline values: CDR1 PRHDT, CDR2 FYEKMQ (reference sequence). The chain's CDR3 is CASSSQKDGAYGYTF. For the CDR3, the DNA is TGTGCCAGCAGCTCACAAAAAGATGGGGCCTATGGCTACACCTTC.

V and J are TRBV2 and TRBJ1-5; possible D gene TRBD1, 6 bases. V lost 6 bases and J lost 1, with 13 bases in between. The germline V gene encodes CDR1 SNHLY and CDR2 FYNNEI. This CDR3 is 15 amino acids long. The DNA for the CDR3 is TGTGCCAGCAGATCGACAGGCGCGAGCAATCAGCCCCAGCATTTT. This translates into CASRSTGASNQPQHF.

The V gene is TRBV4-3, the J gene TRBJ2-3; 9 bases map to TRBD1. V gave up 1 base and J gave up 2 bases; unmatched junction bases: 10. Germline V gene lookup returns CDR1 LGHNA and CDR2 YSLEER. The CDR3 is made up of 18 amino acids. In DNA form, the CDR3 reads TGCGCCAGCAGCCAAGTGTGGTCGGGGACAGGGAACACAGATACGCAGTATTTT. This encodes CASSQVWSGTGNTDTQYF.

The chain has TRBV21-1 and TRBJ2-1; the D call TRBD2 from the table was never checked on the DNA. TRBV21-1 is a pseudogene locus. The CDR3 sequence is 19 residues long. The CDR3 is CASSRRPPTSGGAFNEQFF. The CDR3 DNA is TGTGCCAGCAGCAGACGACCACCCACTAGCGGGGGGGCCTTCAATGAGCAGTTCTTC.

This clone turned up a few times. This chain joins TRBV4-1 and TRBJ2-1; the match to TRBD2 covers 7 bases. Germline trimming cut 5 bases from V and 8 bases from J; bases unmatched to any gene: 9. The CDR3 is 14 residues long. CDR1 is MGHRA and CDR2 is YSYEKL in the germline V gene. The CDR3 DNA is TGCGCCAGCAGCACCACCGGGACTAATGATGAGCAGTTCTTC. Its protein is CASSTTGTNDEQFF.

Here the CDR3 reads CSAGLADIQYF. The CDR3 region has the DNA TGCAGTGCTGGACTAGCGGACATTCAGTACTTC. The V and J genes are TRBV20-1 and TRBJ2-4, with TRBD2 matching over 10 bases. This CDR3 has 11 amino acids. Per germline, CDR1 DFQATT and CDR2 SNEGSKA (reference sequence). V shed 5 bases, J shed 8 bases, and the junction held 0 bases outside the gene matches.

The chain has TRBV18 and TRBJ2-1; TRBD1 is a possible D gene (7 bases). Germline loops: CDR1 KGHSH, CDR2 LQKENI. V lost 2 bases and J lost 15, with 20 bases in between. CDR3 size: 14 residues. The CDR3 here is CASSPGGRQGVAFF. CDR3 DNA sequence: TGTGCCAGCTCACCAGGGGGGAGACAGGGAGTAGCGTTCTTC.

The rearrangement uses TRBV29-1 and TRBJ2-7; a possible D gene is TRBD1 (6 bases). The CDR3 length is 13 residues. Germline V CDR1 and CDR2: SQVTM, ANQGSEA. V was trimmed by 3 bases and J by 2 bases, leaving 11 bases between them. In nucleotides, the CDR3 is TGCAGCGTTGAGGCAGGGGCTGCCTACGAGCAGTACTTC. Translated, it gives CSVEAGAAYEQYF.

Only a few counts were recorded for this clone. V and J are TRBV27 and TRBJ2-3; 7 bases map to TRBD2. The CDR3 totals 14 residues. The J segment lost 2 bases and the V segment lost 8 bases, leaving 7 bases of the junction unmatched. Germline V CDR1 and CDR2: MNHEY, SMNVEV (reference sequence). CDR3 coding DNA: TGTGCCAGCTCAGAGCGGGGCAACACAGATACGCAGTATTTT. Residues: CASSERGNTDTQYF.

The chain uses TRBV15 and TRBJ2-5, with D possibly TRBD2 on 5 matching bases. This CDR3 contains 14 residues. Germline V gene data show CDR1 as LNHNV and CDR2 as YYDKDF (reference sequence). V lost 3 bases and J 4 bases, leaving 12 bases between the germline ends. The DNA of the CDR3 is TGTGCCACCAGCAGCGGGAATTTGCGAGAGACCCAGTACTTC. Translation gives CATSSGNLRETQYF. Supplemented by reference TRBV15 and TRBJ2-5, the full variable domain reads DAMVIQNPRYQVTQFGKPVTLSCSQTLNHNVMYWYQQKSSQAPKLLFHYYDKDFNNEADTPDNFQSRRPNTSFCFLDIRSPGLGDTAMYLCATSSGNLRETQYFGPGTRLLVL.

V usage is TRBV28 and J usage is TRBJ1-5; tentative D call: TRBD1 (5 bases). Germline V gene sequence: CDR1 MDHEN, CDR2 SYDVKM. The CDR3 covers 15 residues. The germline V and J ends were trimmed by 5 bases and 12 bases, with 23 bases remaining between them. As DNA, the CDR3 is TGTGCCAGCAGTACACCGGGGGGATCAGGGTTTGGCCAGCATTTT. Its translation is CASSTPGGSGFGQHF.

The chain has TRBV19 and TRBJ1-1; D remains unclear. Germline lookup yields CDR1 LNHDA and CDR2 SQIVND (reference sequence). Trimming shortened V by 1 base and J by 11 bases, and 11 bases separated the two germline ends. The CDR3 runs to 12 residues. The CDR3 DNA sequence: TGTGCCAGTAGTATAGGAGGGTTACCGGCTTTCTTT. The encoded protein is CASSIGGLPAFF.

With respect to this clone: The sample holds other DNA sequences that translate to the same CDR3. The chain joins TRBV2 to TRBJ2-3; D uncertain. The V end lost 5 bases, the J end lost 2 bases, and 5 bases lay between the germline ends. Germline CDR1 and CDR2: SNHLY and FYNNEI. The CDR3 sequence is 12 residues long. CDR3 bases: TGTGCCAGCAGTTACTCCACAGATACGCAGTATTTT. It codes for CASSYSTDTQYF.

V gene TRBV28 combines with J gene TRBJ2-6; D may be TRBD1 (6 bases). V was shortened by 4 bases and J by 2 bases, with 9 bases between the two germline ends. This CDR3 comprises 15 residues. Germline assignment: CDR1 MDHEN and CDR2 SYDVKM. CDR3 loop: CASSSPGAGANVLTF. The CDR3 DNA sequence: TGTGCCAGCAGTTCCCCAGGGGCTGGGGCCAACGTCCTGACTTTC.